This T cell receptor beta chain was captured by sequencing in a study of T cell responses to AZD1222 COVID-19 vaccine. Study-wide findings and caveats: Spike-specific TCR breadth and depth went up after people got two AZD1222 doses. Possibly, clonal diversity was underestimated; donors were largely white British and included more females. Unmutated variant regions are reportedly the target of nearly half of TCRs that are spike-specific. Regions 160-218 and 743-854 held dominance among vaccine-associated CD4 TCRs, which spanned spike.

Profiled with immunoSEQ multiplex PCR; TCRdb holds only in-frame clones, not every one. The sample includes about 150,000 clones, around nine tenths of them seen just once. This clone came up once. Its cognate antigen is unknown. Germline CDR1 is LNHDA and CDR2 is SQIVND (reference sequence). CDR3 length: 14 residues. The TCR originated in an adult in good health. Sequencing used peripheral blood, obtained on day 0 of AZD1222 vaccination. The chain joins TRBV19 to TRBJ2-6, with D perhaps matching TRBD2 (6 bases). CDR3 region: CGSGSDSGANVLTF. CDR3 in DNA: TGTGGTAGCGGATCGGACTCTGGGGCCAACGTCCTGACTTTC.